The rows below give T cell receptor beta chains drawn from one sample of a study of cytomegalovirus exposure and HLA in healthy donors. Assay used: immunoSEQ multiplex PCR; TCRdb lists only in-frame clones, some missing. The sample holds about 97,000 clones, more than 70% seen once. The specimen sequenced was PBMCs. These receptors originate from a man younger than 40 in good health and CMV-seronegative. Each CDR3 is given with its conserved first and last residue.

J gene: TRBJ2-7
V gene: TRBV6-5
CDR3 protein: CASSYGQAAYEQYF

J gene: TRBJ1-6
V gene: TRBV30
CDR3 protein: CAWAVGGNSPLHF

J gene: TRBJ1-5
V gene: TRBV27
CDR3 protein: CASRTDSYSNQPQHF

J gene: TRBJ1-2
V gene: TRBV6-1
CDR3 protein: CASSMDSSYGYTF

J gene: TRBJ2-5
V gene: TRBV6-6
CDR3 protein: CASSPHLDQETQYF

J gene: TRBJ1-5
V gene: TRBV6-1
CDR3 protein: CASSVLSRGQGNQPQHF

J gene: TRBJ2-2
V gene: TRBV14
CDR3 protein: CASSPFQGAGELFF

J gene: TRBJ2-5
V gene: TRBV30
CDR3 protein: CAWSWVAGGPAETQYF

J gene: TRBJ2-1
V gene: TRBV2
CDR3 protein: CASSEEGDEQFF

J gene: TRBJ2-6
V gene: TRBV5-1
CDR3 protein: CASSPGGGLGANVLTF

J gene: TRBJ2-5
V gene: TRBV11-3
CDR3 protein: CASSYSRDSQETQYF

J gene: TRBJ1-1
V gene: TRBV5-6
CDR3 protein: CASSFSHTEAFF

J gene: TRBJ1-2
V gene: TRBV28
CDR3 protein: CASRGTYYGYTF

J gene: TRBJ2-1
V gene: TRBV13
CDR3 protein: CASSLVVRADGRVF

J gene: TRBJ1-1
V gene: TRBV5-1
CDR3 protein: CASRAMTENTEAFF

J gene: TRBJ2-2
V gene: TRBV6-5
CDR3 protein: CARDRESTGELFF

J gene: TRBJ2-1
V gene: TRBV7-3
CDR3 protein: CASSPSGNNEQFF

J gene: TRBJ1-5
V gene: TRBV5-1
CDR3 protein: CASSLTPEGGQPQHF

J gene: TRBJ2-5
V gene: TRBV30
CDR3 protein: CAWSSRETQYF

J gene: TRBJ2-3
V gene: TRBV2
CDR3 protein: CASRDGTGSDTQYF

J gene: TRBJ2-7
V gene: TRBV5-8
CDR3 protein: CASSLARTGFTYEQYF

J gene: TRBJ2-2
V gene: TRBV7-2
CDR3 protein: CASSRLFGGGTGELFF

J gene: TRBJ1-1
V gene: TRBV5-1
CDR3 protein: CASRQRTGLNTEAFF

J gene: TRBJ1-1
V gene: TRBV7-2
CDR3 protein: CASSFRQGFTEAFF

J gene: TRBJ2-1
V gene: TRBV6-1
CDR3 protein: CASTAGTEPYNEQFF

J gene: TRBJ1-2
V gene: TRBV6-1
CDR3 protein: CASSELGSLNYGYTF

J gene: TRBJ2-1
V gene: TRBV6-5
CDR3 protein: CATLSGGAYNEQFF

J gene: TRBJ2-3
V gene: TRBV18
CDR3 protein: CASSPQTGGADTQYF

J gene: TRBJ2-3
V gene: TRBV5-6
CDR3 protein: CASSLGGLSTDTQYF

J gene: TRBJ2-7
V gene: TRBV6-5
CDR3 protein: CASSYPSGGYEQYF

J gene: TRBJ1-3
V gene: TRBV30
CDR3 protein: CAWSLGQGEWGNTIYF

J gene: TRBJ1-3
V gene: TRBV15
CDR3 protein: CATSRDLSSGNTIYF